This T cell receptor beta chain appears in the sequencing data of a study of blood T cell repertoires in COVID-19. About the research overall: Italy, Spain and the United States were the sources of the convalescent and acute COVID-19 samples. In each case, the material was cDNA or gDNA derived from T cells, B-cell-depleted T cells, or PBMCs.

CDR1 is SGHNT and CDR2 is YENEEA in the germline V gene. With 8 bases removed from V and 4 bases from J, the gap between germline ends came to 18 bases. This CDR3 has 16 amino acids. As processed by the authors: Estimated nucleated cell counts came from reference gene primer amplification. Libraries were prepared by immunoSEQ multiplex PCR; TCRdb keeps only in-frame clonotypes and omits some of them. Clone size and V and J calls were adopted from that table, with D and trimming inferred from the DNA. The table shows about 15,000 clones, with 80% to 90% occurring only once. This rearrangement joins TRBV11-3 to TRBJ2-6, with unresolved D. The sequence was collected from a human donor in a cohort sampled during active COVID-19. The material sequenced was peripheral blood. The CDR3 DNA sequence: TGTGCCAGCTCCCACGGTAGTCTTTCGGGGGCCAACGTCCTGACTTTC. This translates into CASSHGSLSGANVLTF.